The entry below gives a single T cell receptor beta chain sequence along with its context. The sample originates from a study of blood T cell repertoires in COVID-19. Under the authors' procedure: Scientists estimated how many nucleated cells there were by amplifying reference gene primers. Assay: immunoSEQ multiplex PCR; the TCRdb copy retains only in-frame clones and omits some. V and J calls and clone size are copied from that table; D and trimming were computed from the DNA. This table has approximately 220,000 clones, about four fifths appearing once. Participant-given clinical history determined each cohort assignment. The trim removed 3 bases at V and 0 bases at J, leaving 6 bases unmatched. The CDR3 runs 16 residues. Germline V gives CDR1 MGHRA, CDR2 YSYEKL.

The chain couples TRBV4-1 to TRBJ2-7; 9 nucleotides line up with TRBD1. This clonotype was obtained from a woman in her 40s who had been exposed to COVID-19. Material for sequencing was PBMCs or T cells enriched from blood (not recorded which). The CDR3 reads CASSQQTGGNSYEQYF. DNA of the CDR3: TGCGCCAGCAGCCAGCAGACAGGGGGAAACTCCTACGAGCAGTACTTC.